The source of this TCR beta chain is a study of OX40 agonist ivuxolimab in advanced cancers. Study context: Patients in the trial were receiving intravenous ivuxolimab every 2 weeks, at doses of 0.01 to 10 mg/kg.

This CDR3 contains 16 residues. With 4 bases removed from V and 2 bases from J, the gap between germline ends came to 17 bases. Per the germline V gene, CDR1 is SGHVS and CDR2 is FNYEAQ. The protocol was immunoSEQ multiplex PCR, while the TCRdb copy is restricted to in-frame clones and leaves out a portion. The sample includes 85,000 to 100,000 clones, about 87% of them seen just once. The material was CD4+ or CD8+ T cells sorted from blood, obtained in a trial of the OX40 agonist ivuxolimab. The sequence derives from an adult with an advanced solid tumor such as melanoma, head and neck, liver or kidney cancer. The chain is built from TRBV7-6 and TRBJ1-2; weak D call: TRBD1 (5 bases). The CDR3 sequence: CASSSRAGPANYGYTF. CDR3 nucleotides: TGTGCCAGCAGCTCCCGGGCGGGGCCAGCAAACTATGGCTACACCTTC. The complete variable domain, with remaining parts taken from reference TRBV7-6 and TRBJ1-2, reads GAGVSQSPRYKVTKRGQDVALRCDPISGHVSLYWYRQALGQGPEFLTYFNYEAQQDKSGLPNDRFSAERPEGSISTLTIQRTEQRDSAMYRCASSSRAGPANYGYTFGSGTRLTVV.